Given below is one TCR beta chain in context. Its antigen remains undetermined. The data stem from a study of monozygotic twins with inflammatory bowel disease (dated 2019 in TCRdb). About the full investigation: In total, approximately 28 monozygotic twin pairs made up the full study: 19 Danish pairs, all IBD-discordant, plus nine German pairs, of which four were IBD-concordant and five were IBD-discordant. The search for disease-associated traits relied mainly on comparing, within discordant pairs, IBD patients with their genetically identical healthy co-twins. Each individual had, on average, about 151 000 unique TCRalpha sequences and 181 000 unique TCRbeta sequences available for analysis.

Beyond this particular receptor, the publication reports: Measured by the inverse Simpson index, TCRbeta repertoire diversity was lower in IBD patients than in their healthy co-twins. The results gave no support for a single strong signal or clonotype linked to IBD. Background noise and inter-individual variability may have been introduced into the repertoires by the differing immunosuppressive treatments among patients. Repertoire similarity did not differ between concordant and discordant twins, which could be due to limited statistical power. The analysis was unable to tell different T cell subtypes apart. Fewer clonotypes were shared with other individuals by IBD patients than by healthy twins, most markedly in patients showing signs of disease activity.

Libraries were built with 5' RACE. For each TCR library, approximately 4,000 ng of total RNA was used. cDNA was synthesized with SMARTScribe reverse transcriptase in eight separate reactions per sample. Unique molecular identifiers containing a 6-nucleotide sample barcode were introduced through template switching during cDNA synthesis. TCRalpha and TCRbeta cDNA was amplified by two nested PCRs of approximately 17 and 9 cycles, with bead purification after each PCR. Before amplification, cDNA was treated with uracil DNA-glycosylase and purified using the QIAquick PCR purification kit. The second PCR was the step at which Illumina TruSeq-compatible adapters and sample-specific barcodes were added. TapeStation and Qubit were used to check library quality and concentration, and 4 to 6.5 ng of each library went into the pool. Pooled libraries were sequenced on an Illumina HiSeq2500 single-index Rapid Run with 2 x 100 bp reads and custom sequencing primers. From the authors' description of their analysis: UMI-based consensus assembly with MiGEC version 1.2.6 was used to correct PCR and sequencing errors. MiXCR version 2.1.1 was used to carry out V(D)J alignment, clonotype assembly and CDR3 extraction. Normalisation of gene usage, clonotype sharing and MAIT/NKT TCR abundance was achieved by analysing the top 1000, 10 000 and 20 000 clonotypes per sample. Diversity was computed as the inverse Simpson index with the vegan R package after downsampling to 27 000 UMIs. Paired Mann-Whitney U tests on discordant twin pairs were used, with Benjamini-Hochberg multiple-testing correction. TCRdb reprocessed the reads and assigns one entry to each CDR3 protein sequence, leaving out DNA. The V and J calls and clone size are TCRdb's, not the authors'. The sample table gives 440,000 or so distinct CDR3 sequences. The ten largest make up about 2.3% of the sample.

From each donor, a roughly 2.5 ml peripheral blood sample was collected into PAXgene tubes and stored at -80 degrees C. Total RNA was isolated from whole blood with the PAXgene blood miRNA kit on an automated QIAcube, without T cell sorting. Deep TCRalpha and TCRbeta repertoire profiling with unique molecular barcoding was performed on peripheral blood of monozygotic twin pairs concordant or discordant for inflammatory bowel disease. For every twin pair, smoking habits were documented, and each individual was categorised as a current, former or never smoker. The TCR comes from a human donor with ulcerative colitis or Crohn's disease, or a healthy co-twin of an affected twin (not recorded which). The specimen sequenced was blood.

The CDR3 region: CAIICEPRGNTEAFF. Here the chain combines TRBV10-3 and TRBJ1-1; TCRdb gives TRBD1 as the D gene, but with no DNA this cannot be confirmed. Reading from cysteine to phenylalanine, the CDR3 counts 15 amino acids. DNA is not on record. In the germline V gene, CDR1 corresponds to ENHRY and CDR2 to SYGVKD.